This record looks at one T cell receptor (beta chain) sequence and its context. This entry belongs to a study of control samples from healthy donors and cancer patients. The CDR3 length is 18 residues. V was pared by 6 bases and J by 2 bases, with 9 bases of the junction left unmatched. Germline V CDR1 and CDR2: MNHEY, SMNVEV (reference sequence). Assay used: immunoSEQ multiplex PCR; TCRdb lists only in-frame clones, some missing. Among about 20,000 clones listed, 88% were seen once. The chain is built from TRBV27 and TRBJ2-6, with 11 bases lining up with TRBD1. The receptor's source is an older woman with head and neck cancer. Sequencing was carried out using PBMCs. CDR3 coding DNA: TGTGCCAGCAGGCCAGGCGGACAGGGGGCGCCTGGGGCCAACGTCCTGACTTTC. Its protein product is CASRPGGQGAPGANVLTF. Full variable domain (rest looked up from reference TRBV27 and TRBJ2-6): EAQVTQNPRYLITVTGKKLTVTCSQNMNHEYMSWYRQDPGLGLRQIYYSMNVEVTDKGDVPEGYKVSRKEKRNFPLILESPSPNQTSLYFCASRPGGQGAPGANVLTFGAGSRLTVL.